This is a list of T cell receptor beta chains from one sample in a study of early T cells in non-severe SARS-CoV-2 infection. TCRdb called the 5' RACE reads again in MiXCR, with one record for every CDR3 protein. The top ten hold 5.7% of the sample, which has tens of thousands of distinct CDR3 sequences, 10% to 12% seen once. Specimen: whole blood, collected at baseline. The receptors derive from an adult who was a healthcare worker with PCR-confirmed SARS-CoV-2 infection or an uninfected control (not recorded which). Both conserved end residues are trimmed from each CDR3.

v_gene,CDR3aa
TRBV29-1,SVVTGSYEQY
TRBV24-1,ATSDLRLTGAGNTIY
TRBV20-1,SAQGVRGYT
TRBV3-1,ASSQGVGYGYT
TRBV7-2,ASSLDRREQF
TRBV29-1,SVEVVVLETQY
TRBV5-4,ASSFPDGNYEQY
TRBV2,ASSNLDRGRDDGANVLT
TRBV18,ASSPPAILGEQY
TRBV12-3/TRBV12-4,ASSPDSTKNIQY
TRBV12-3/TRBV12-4,ASSFGTGPYSNQPQH
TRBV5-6,ASSLGLNTEQF
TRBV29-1,SVSPVGTGELF
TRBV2,ASRPDPGQGYTDTQY
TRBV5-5,ASSLRGIPGTSGNEQF
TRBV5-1,ASREGANVLT
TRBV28,ASSPFRDTQY
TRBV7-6,ASSLGSGGHTDTQY
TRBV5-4,ASSLAKPTGELF
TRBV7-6,ASSALWGELF
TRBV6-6,ASSYLGRTNEKLF
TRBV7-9,ASTGTTQETQY
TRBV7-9,ASSLALGIPITDTQY
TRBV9,ASSPTGAGGVTDTQY
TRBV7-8,ASSLLSGGKDTQY
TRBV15,ATSRVLNTEAF
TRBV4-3,ASSQDSLQGTEQF
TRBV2,ASSEALQPSGNQY
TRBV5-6,ASSLMGRLREKLF
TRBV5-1,ASSLEVGRGEQY
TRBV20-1,SAMTGTYNEQF
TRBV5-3,ARSLGSNQPQH
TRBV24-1,ATSDEGASRPQH
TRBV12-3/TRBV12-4,ASRLTGDNSPLH
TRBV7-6,ASSLSGQGNQPQH
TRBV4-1,ASSQFTGELF
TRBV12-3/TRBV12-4,ASSLFRTTPYQPQH
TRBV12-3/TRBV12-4,ASSTTLPGGHRNIQY
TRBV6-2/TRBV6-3,ASSSGQDLT
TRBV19,ASSAQGQGINYGYT
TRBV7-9,ASRRDSETQY
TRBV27,ARVLIEGATNEKLF
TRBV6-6,ASSVLRTGNEQF
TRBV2,ASRARLTDTQY
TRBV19,ASSKLAGATVEQF
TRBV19,ASTLAGASSYNEQF
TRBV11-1,ASSLVRWGPIRF
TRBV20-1,SARDVVRAPENTEAF